This note documents a single TCR beta chain sequence. The data are from a study of blood T cell repertoires in COVID-19. Study-level background: PBMCs, B-cell-depleted T cells, or T cells were the source of the cDNA or gDNA that made up the material.

In germline, CDR1 is SGHTA, CDR2 FQGTGA. The V end was cut by 2 bases, the J end by 4 bases, with 11 bases between. The CDR3 spans 14 residues. The data were produced by immunoSEQ multiplex PCR, yet TCRdb's version contains in-frame clones alone and is incomplete. The table includes around 250,000 clones, roughly 86% detected once. The chain is built from TRBV7-3 and TRBJ1-1; D possibly corresponds to TRBD1 (5 bases). Sequencing was done on a sample of peripheral blood. This receptor was identified in a woman aged 55-75 years who had recovered from COVID-19. CDR3 in DNA: TGTGCCAGCAGCTTAGTTGGAGGGACCACTGAAGCTTTCTTT. Protein: CASSLVGGTTEAFF.